One and the same sample provided the 28 T cell receptor beta chains below, sequenced in a study of identifying expanded T cells in peripheral blood. Sequencing used immunoSEQ multiplex PCR; TCRdb keeps in-frame clones, though not all of them. The sample holds approximately 130,000 clones, 84% seen once. Sequenced sample: blood. The source of these receptors is a person aged 18 to 75 in good health.

The rearrangement uses TRBV15 and TRBJ2-3; the match to TRBD1 covers 10 bases. The CDR3 extends over 16 amino acids. V lost 5 bases and J lost 4; bases outside the gene matches: 9. The germline V gene encodes CDR1 LNHNV and CDR2 YYDKDF (reference sequence). For the CDR3, the DNA is TGTGCCACCAGCTCCCTGGGGACAGGGGCGGCAGATACGCAGTATTTT. It yields the protein CATSSLGTGAADTQYF.

The chain combines TRBV14 with TRBJ2-3; the D is unclear. Looked up from germline, CDR1 is SGHDN and CDR2 is FVKESK. This CDR3 comprises 16 residues. V lost 2 bases, J lost 3 bases, and 15 bases lay in between. The CDR3 region is CASSQFGYGMTDTQYF. In DNA form, the CDR3 reads TGTGCCAGCAGCCAATTTGGCTACGGAATGACAGATACGCAGTATTTT.

This sequence joins TRBV6-6 and TRBJ2-3; 8 nucleotides align to TRBD2. This CDR3 comprises 15 residues. Germline trimming cut 2 bases from V and 6 bases from J; bases unmatched to any gene: 7. Germline assignment: CDR1 MNHNY and CDR2 SVGAGI (reference sequence). CDR3 coding DNA: TGTGCCAGCAGTTACGGGTTCCGGGGGGGGGATACGCAGTATTTT. Its translation is CASSYGFRGGDTQYF.

This sequence joins TRBV5-4 and TRBJ2-1, with 8 bases fitting TRBD2. This CDR3 is built from 16 residues. CDR1 and CDR2 (germline): SGHNT, YYREEE (reference sequence). The junction had 4 bases not matched to a gene; V was cut back by 0 bases and J by 2 bases. CDR3 loop: CASSLGNGGAYNEQFF. CDR3 DNA sequence: TGTGCCAGCAGCTTGGGGAACGGGGGGGCCTACAATGAGCAGTTCTTC.

The gene calls are TRBV18 and TRBJ1-2, with D possibly TRBD1 on 5 matching bases. With 3 bases removed from V and 5 bases from J, the gap between germline ends came to 10 bases. The germline V gene encodes CDR1 KGHSH and CDR2 LQKENI. The CDR3 is made up of 13 amino acids. The CDR3 reads CASSPEAGYGYTF. The CDR3, as DNA: TGTGCCAGCTCACCGGAGGCAGGGTATGGCTACACCTTC.

CDR3 protein: CAWSAGTGPQHF. The CDR3 bases are TGTGCCTGGTCAGCGGGGACAGGGCCCCAGCATTTT. The gene calls are TRBV30 and TRBJ1-5, with TRBD1 matching 8 bases. Trimming at V came to 5 bases and at J to 9 bases, leaving 6 bases not matched to a gene. CDR3 length equals 12 residues. Per germline, CDR1 GTSNPN and CDR2 SVGIG (reference sequence).

J is TRBJ1-1 and V is TRBV6-1, with no clear D. There are 14 residues in the CDR3. Deletions cut 2 bases from V and 11 bases from J, with 18 bases between. The germline CDR1 and CDR2 sequences are MNHNS and SASEGT. Written as DNA, the CDR3 is TGTGCCAGCAGTGAAAGCCCGACCCCCTACCGGGCTTTCTTT. Translating gives CASSESPTPYRAFF.

The chain joins TRBV27 to TRBJ2-1; the match to TRBD2 covers 10 bases. Germline CDR1 MNHEY, CDR2 SMNVEV (reference sequence). This CDR3 is 15 amino acids long. Trimming removed 6 bases from V and 5 bases from J; junction bases left unmatched: 7. DNA of the CDR3: TGTGCCAGCAGACTAGCGGGGATGGGACACAATGAGCAGTTCTTC. It yields the protein CASRLAGMGHNEQFF.

The chain combines TRBV6-5 with TRBJ1-5, with 9 bases identical to TRBD1. The CDR3 runs to 14 residues. The germline V gene has CDR1 MNHEY and CDR2 SVGAGI. The V segment lost 5 bases and the J segment 6 bases; nucleotides outside the gene matches: 5. The CDR3 DNA sequence: TGTGCCAGCAGTGGGACAGGGCCGGGTCAGCCCCAGCATTTT. The encoded protein is CASSGTGPGQPQHF.

This clone was counted a few times. The chain couples TRBV7-7 to TRBJ2-5; D remains ambiguous. The V and J ends lost 1 base and 7 bases respectively, with 13 bases between them. Looked up from germline, CDR1 is SSHAT and CDR2 is FNYEAQ (reference sequence). CDR3 length: 14 residues. The CDR3 region is CASSLDGVKATQYF. The CDR3 nucleotides read TGTGCCAGCAGCTTAGATGGAGTTAAGGCGACCCAGTACTTC.

This chain links TRBV4-3 with TRBJ1-1; D is uncertain. The CDR3 runs 13 residues. Germline CDR1 and CDR2: LGHNA and YSLEER. Trimming pared 4 bases from V and 0 bases from J, leaving 6 bases between. The CDR3, as DNA: TGCGCCAGCAGCCTAGGCTTGAACACTGAAGCTTTCTTT. This codes for CASSLGLNTEAFF.

The chain couples TRBV11-3 to TRBJ1-1; 7 nucleotides line up with TRBD1. This CDR3 is built from 14 residues. The junction had 2 bases not matched to a gene; V was cut back by 4 bases and J by 0 bases. Looked up from germline, CDR1 is SGHNT and CDR2 is YENEEA. CDR3 region: CASSWDRLNTEAFF. CDR3 nucleotides: TGTGCCAGCAGCTGGGACAGACTGAACACTGAAGCTTTCTTT.

The chain employs TRBV7-2 and TRBJ1-2; a possible D gene is TRBD1 (5 bases). Deletions cut 5 bases from V and 4 bases from J, with 20 bases between. The CDR3 contains 16 residues. Germline V lookup: CDR1 SGHTA, CDR2 FQGNSA. The DNA for the CDR3 is TGTGCCAGCAGCCCAGAAAGCAGGGTTCGCGGCTATGGCTACACCTTC. Translation: CASSPESRVRGYGYTF.

V and J are TRBV4-3 and TRBJ2-3, with TRBD2 matching 15 bases. After removal of 0 bases from V and 3 bases from J, the junction contained 10 bases not matched to a gene. Germline CDR1 LGHNA, CDR2 YSLEER. CDR3 length equals 20 residues. CDR3 amino acids: CASSQDWGLAGGPVTDTQYF. CDR3 bases: TGCGCCAGCAGCCAAGATTGGGGACTAGCGGGGGGCCCCGTAACAGATACGCAGTATTTT.

The CDR3 reads CATEGRGGQETQYF. The CDR3 nucleotides read TGTGCCACTGAGGGCAGGGGGGGCCAAGAGACCCAGTACTTC. The V and J genes are TRBV6-1 and TRBJ2-5; D may correspond to TRBD1 or TRBD2 (7 bases each). Germline lookup yields CDR1 MNHNS and CDR2 SASEGT. V lost 10 bases and J lost 1, with 16 bases in between. This CDR3 contains 14 residues.

V usage is TRBV6-6 and J usage is TRBJ1-2; 9 bases line up with TRBD1. The CDR3 totals 14 residues. After removal of 2 bases from V and 7 bases from J, the junction contained 5 bases not matched to a gene. CDR1 and CDR2 (germline): MNHNY, SVGAGI (reference sequence). The DNA of the CDR3 is TGTGCCAGCAGTTACGGACAGGGGAGGGCTGGCTACACCTTC. It specifies CASSYGQGRAGYTF.

The chain carries TRBV2 and TRBJ1-6, with D possibly TRBD1 on 6 matching bases. The germline V and J ends were trimmed by 4 bases and 13 bases, with 23 bases remaining between them. Germline V gene lookup returns CDR1 SNHLY and CDR2 FYNNEI. This CDR3 comprises 16 residues. The CDR3, as DNA: TGTGCCAGCAGTGGGGGGATCAATCGAGGGGGGCGTCCCCTCCACTTT. Residues: CASSGGINRGGRPLHF.

The chain couples TRBV5-6 to TRBJ2-3, with TRBD1 matching over 8 bases. The CDR3 runs 14 residues. Germline-derived CDR1 and CDR2 are SGHDT and YYEEEE. V lost 4 bases, J lost 1 base, and 2 bases stayed unmatched. Here the CDR3 reads CASSPTGGTDTQYF. The DNA of the CDR3 is TGTGCCAGCAGCCCGACAGGGGGCACAGATACGCAGTATTTT.

The genes are TRBV7-9 and TRBJ2-5, with a tentative D call TRBD1 (5 bases). The CDR3 consists of 16 residues. Germline V lookup: CDR1 SEHNR, CDR2 FQNEAQ (reference sequence). Trimming removed 4 bases at V and 2 bases at J, with 17 bases between. The CDR3 sequence: CASSWGFGRVQETQYF. In DNA, the CDR3 is TGTGCCAGCAGCTGGGGCTTCGGCAGGGTACAAGAGACCCAGTACTTC. Variable domain in full (rest from reference TRBV7-9 and TRBJ2-5): DTGVSQNPRHKITKRGQNVTFRCDPISEHNRLYWYRQTLGQGPEFLTYFQNEAQLEKSRLLSDRFSAERPKGSFSTLEIQRTEQGDSAMYLCASSWGFGRVQETQYFGPGTRLLVL.

The J gene is TRBJ2-1, the V gene TRBV2; TRBD2 agrees at 8 bases. Germline CDR1 and CDR2: SNHLY and FYNNEI. The CDR3 is 15 residues long. With 4 bases clipped from V and 8 bases from J, the junction kept 10 bases outside the gene matches. The CDR3 region is CASSGIIAGTHEQFF. In nucleotides, the CDR3 is TGTGCCAGCAGTGGGATAATAGCGGGGACTCATGAGCAGTTCTTC.

The rearrangement links TRBV19 to TRBJ1-4; D gene uncertain. The CDR3 has 12 amino acids. The germline gives CDR1 LNHDA, CDR2 SQIVND (reference sequence). V lost 6 bases and J 5 bases, leaving 7 bases between the germline ends. The CDR3 DNA reads as TGTGCCAGTAGAGTAGGGAATGAAAAACTGTTTTTT. Protein product: CASRVGNEKLFF.

The gene calls are TRBV7-9 and TRBJ2-5; 7 bases agree with TRBD1. CDR1 is SEHNR, CDR2 FQNEAQ, per germline (reference sequence). With 5 bases clipped from V and 4 bases from J, the junction kept 4 bases outside the gene matches. The CDR3 sequence is 13 residues long. The CDR3 loop reads CASSLGQLETQYF. In nucleotides, the CDR3 is TGTGCCAGCAGCCTGGGACAGCTAGAGACCCAGTACTTC.

The J gene is TRBJ1-4, the V gene TRBV21-1; the table assigns TRBD1, which was not confirmed against the DNA. TRBV21-1 is deemed a pseudogene. The CDR3 length is 16 residues. The CDR3 is CASSLLAGQGNEKLFF. The CDR3 nucleotides read TGTGCCAGCAGCCTCCTCGCGGGACAGGGAAATGAAAAACTGTTTTTT.

The V gene is TRBV7-9, the J gene TRBJ1-2; D remains unclear. V gave up 5 bases and J gave up 6 bases, with 16 bases separating them. CDR3 size: 14 residues. Germline CDR1 and CDR2: SEHNR and FQNEAQ (reference sequence). For the CDR3, the DNA is TGTGCCAGCAGCCAAGCCCCTGGGCAGGATGGCTACACCTTC. Translating gives CASSQAPGQDGYTF.

The count of this clone is one. The V call is TRBV5-1, the J call TRBJ2-1; possible D gene TRBD2, 5 bases. This CDR3 contains 16 residues. V lost 3 bases and J 6 bases, leaving 19 bases between the germline ends. CDR1 is SGHRS, CDR2 YFSETQ, per germline. The CDR3 protein is CASSSGGQSYGNEQFF. The CDR3 nucleotides read TGCGCCAGCAGCTCCGGCGGGCAGTCCTATGGCAATGAGCAGTTCTTC.

This clone is a singleton in its sample. The V call is TRBV11-2, the J call TRBJ1-1; no clear D gene. This CDR3 has 14 residues. Looked up from germline, CDR1 is SGHAT and CDR2 is FQNNGV. Trimming cost V 2 bases and J 2 bases, with 9 bases left between them. This CDR3 is CASSLTLTNTEAFF. CDR3 nucleotides: TGTGCCAGCAGCTTAACGTTAACCAACACTGAAGCTTTCTTT.

V and J are TRBV15 and TRBJ1-5, with no clear D. The V and J ends lost 7 bases and 4 bases respectively, with 11 bases between them. This CDR3 comprises 13 residues. Germline loops: CDR1 LNHNV, CDR2 YYDKDF (reference sequence). As DNA, the CDR3 is TGTGCCACCACGACGGGCTATAATCAGCCCCAGCATTTT. It specifies CATTTGYNQPQHF.

The chain recombines TRBV5-1 with TRBJ2-1; TRBD1 aligns across 9 bases. V was clipped by 2 bases and J by 14 bases; unmatched bases: 14. Germline assignment: CDR1 SGHRS and CDR2 YFSETQ. This CDR3 has 15 residues. The CDR3 nucleotides read TGCGCCAGCAGCTTTAAGGGACAGGGTACGAATTTGGAGTTCTTC. This translates into CASSFKGQGTNLEFF.